This T cell receptor (beta chain) emerged from a study of T cell changes during pregnancy in multiple sclerosis. TCRdb's copy holds only in-frame clones and misses some; the assay was immunoSEQ multiplex PCR. The table lists about 57,000 clones, approximately 90% of them singletons. CDR1 SGHVS and CDR2 FQNEAQ come from the germline V gene. Trimming took off 5 bases at V and 1 base at J, with 26 bases between the two ends. The CDR3 is 19 amino acids. This TCR derives from a female donor in good health, enrolled as a control in a pregnancy study. The chain has TRBV7-8 and TRBJ1-2; TRBD1 might be the D (5 bases). Sequencing used peripheral blood, obtained in the first trimester of pregnancy. In DNA form, the CDR3 reads TGTGCCAGCAGCCCCCCCCCACGGGGGGGGATAAGGTTTAACTATGGCTACACCTTC. Its translation: CASSPPPRGGIRFNYGYTF.